This paragraph covers one T cell receptor beta chain sequence. This entry belongs to a study of OX40 agonist ivuxolimab in advanced cancers. The CDR3 is made up of 13 amino acids. V shed 3 bases and J shed 6 bases, with 8 bases lying between them. CDR1 and CDR2 (germline): WNHNN, SYGVQD (reference sequence). Sequenced by immunoSEQ multiplex PCR; TCRdb stores in-frame clones only, minus some. The repertoire holds about 82,000 clones, with over 85% as singletons. V usage is TRBV10-1 and J usage is TRBJ2-2; no clear D gene. The starting material was CD4+ or CD8+ T cells sorted from blood, obtained in a trial of the OX40 agonist ivuxolimab. This TCR derives from an adult with an advanced solid tumor such as melanoma, head and neck, liver or kidney cancer. The CDR3 DNA sequence: TGCGCCAGCAGTGAAAGAGTGGCCGGGGAGCTGTTTTTT. Protein product: CASSERVAGELFF.